Listed here is a single T cell receptor beta chain. Per the original data handling: For nucleated cells, counts were estimated from reference gene primer amplification. The protocol was immunoSEQ multiplex PCR, while the TCRdb copy is restricted to in-frame clones and leaves out a portion. V and J calls and clone size are given by that table; D and trimming were obtained from the DNA. Among around 230,000 clones listed, roughly 79% were seen once. Resolution of symptoms, clearance, or two negative PCRs was present in recovered Cohort 3 donors. This CDR3 comprises 15 residues. Trimming pared 4 bases from V and 7 bases from J, leaving 19 bases between. Per germline, CDR1 MDHEN and CDR2 SYDVKM. These data are taken from a study of blood T cell repertoires in COVID-19.

Sequencing was carried out using PBMCs or T cells enriched from blood (not recorded which). The chain uses TRBV28 and TRBJ1-2; D is possibly TRBD1 (6 bases). This TCR was recovered from a man aged 40-50 years who had recovered from COVID-19. CDR3 in amino acids: CASSSLQRGALGYTF. The CDR3, as DNA: TGTGCCAGCAGTTCCCTCCAGCGGGGGGCGCTTGGCTACACCTTC.